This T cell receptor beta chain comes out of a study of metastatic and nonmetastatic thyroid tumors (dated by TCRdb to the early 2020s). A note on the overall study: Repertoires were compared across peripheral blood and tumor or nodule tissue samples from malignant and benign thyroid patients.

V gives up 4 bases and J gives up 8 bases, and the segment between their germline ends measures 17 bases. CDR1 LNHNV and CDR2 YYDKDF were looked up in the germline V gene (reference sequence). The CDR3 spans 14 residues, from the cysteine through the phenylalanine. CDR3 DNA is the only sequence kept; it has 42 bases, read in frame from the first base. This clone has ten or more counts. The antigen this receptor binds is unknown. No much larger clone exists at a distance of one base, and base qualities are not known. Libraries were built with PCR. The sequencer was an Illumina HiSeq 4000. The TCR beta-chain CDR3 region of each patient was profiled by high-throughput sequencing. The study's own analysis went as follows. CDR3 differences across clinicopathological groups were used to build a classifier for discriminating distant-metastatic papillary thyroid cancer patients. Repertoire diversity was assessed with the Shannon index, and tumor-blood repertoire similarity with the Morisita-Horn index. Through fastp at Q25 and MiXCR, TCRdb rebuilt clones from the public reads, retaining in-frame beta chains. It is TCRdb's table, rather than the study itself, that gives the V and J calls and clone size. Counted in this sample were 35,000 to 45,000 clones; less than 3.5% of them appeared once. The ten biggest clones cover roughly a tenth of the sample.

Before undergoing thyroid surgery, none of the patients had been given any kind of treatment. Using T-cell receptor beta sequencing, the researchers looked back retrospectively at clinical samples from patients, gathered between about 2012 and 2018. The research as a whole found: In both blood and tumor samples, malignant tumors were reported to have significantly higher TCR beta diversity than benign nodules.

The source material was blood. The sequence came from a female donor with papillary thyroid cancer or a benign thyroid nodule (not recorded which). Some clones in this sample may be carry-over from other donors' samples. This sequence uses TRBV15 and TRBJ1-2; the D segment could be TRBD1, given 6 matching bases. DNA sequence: TGTGCCACCAGCAACCGGGACACCACTGGAGGCTACACCTTC. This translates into CATSNRDTTGGYTF.